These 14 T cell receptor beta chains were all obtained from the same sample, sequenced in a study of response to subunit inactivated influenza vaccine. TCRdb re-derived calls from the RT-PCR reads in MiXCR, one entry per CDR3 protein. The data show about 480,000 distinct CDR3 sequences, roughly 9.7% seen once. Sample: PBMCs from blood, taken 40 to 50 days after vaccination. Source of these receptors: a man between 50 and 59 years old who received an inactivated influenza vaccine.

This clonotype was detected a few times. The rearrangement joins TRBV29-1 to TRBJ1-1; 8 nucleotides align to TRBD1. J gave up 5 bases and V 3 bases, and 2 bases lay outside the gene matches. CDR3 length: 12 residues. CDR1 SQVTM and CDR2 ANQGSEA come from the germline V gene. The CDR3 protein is CSVDRGLTEAFF. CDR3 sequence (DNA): TGCAGCGTTGACAGGGGGCTGACTGAAGCTTTCTTT.

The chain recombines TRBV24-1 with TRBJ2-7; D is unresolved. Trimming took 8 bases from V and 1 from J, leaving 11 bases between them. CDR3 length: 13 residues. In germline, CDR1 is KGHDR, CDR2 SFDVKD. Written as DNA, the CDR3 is TGTGCCACCACTGGGATAGCATCCTACGAGCAGTACTTC. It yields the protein CATTGIASYEQYF.

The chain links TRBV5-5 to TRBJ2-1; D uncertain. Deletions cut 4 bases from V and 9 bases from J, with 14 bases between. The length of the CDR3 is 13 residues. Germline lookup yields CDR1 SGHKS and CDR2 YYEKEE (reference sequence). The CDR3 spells CASSGVGAGEQFF. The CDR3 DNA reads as TGTGCCAGCAGCGGGGTGGGTGCCGGTGAGCAGTTCTTC. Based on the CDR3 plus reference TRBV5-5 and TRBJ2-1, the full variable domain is DAGVTQSPTHLIKTRGQQVTLRCSPISGHKSVSWYQQVLGQGPQFIFQYYEKEERGRGNFPDRFSARQFPNYSSELNVNALLLGDSALYLCASSGVGAGEQFFGPGTRLTVL.

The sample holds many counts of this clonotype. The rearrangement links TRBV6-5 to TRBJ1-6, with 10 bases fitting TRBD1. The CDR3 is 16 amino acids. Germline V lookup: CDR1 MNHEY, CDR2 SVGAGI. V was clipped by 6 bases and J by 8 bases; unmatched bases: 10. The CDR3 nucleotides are TGTGCCAGCAGCAACCTTCCGGGACAGGGGCATTCACCCCTCCACTTT. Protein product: CASSNLPGQGHSPLHF.

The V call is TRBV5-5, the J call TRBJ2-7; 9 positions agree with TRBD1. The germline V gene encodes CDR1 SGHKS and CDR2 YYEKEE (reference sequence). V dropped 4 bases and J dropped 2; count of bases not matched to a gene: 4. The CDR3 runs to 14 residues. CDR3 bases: TGTGCCAGCAGCATAGACAGGGGGGCCTACGAGCAGTACTTC. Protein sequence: CASSIDRGAYEQYF.

CDR3 sequence: CASSLMGSGRALEQFF. CDR3 bases: TGTGCCAGCAGCTTAATGGGGAGCGGGAGGGCCTTAGAGCAGTTCTTC. The chain is built from TRBV7-3 and TRBJ2-1; TRBD2 matches 10 bases. This CDR3 has 16 amino acids. Unmatched junction bases numbered 10, after V lost 1 base and J lost 10 bases. CDR1 is SGHTA, CDR2 FQGTGA, per germline.

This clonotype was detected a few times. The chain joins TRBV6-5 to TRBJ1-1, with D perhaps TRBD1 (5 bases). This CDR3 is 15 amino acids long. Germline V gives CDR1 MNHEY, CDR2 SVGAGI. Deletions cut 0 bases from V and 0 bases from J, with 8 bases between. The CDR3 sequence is CASSYSGELNTEAFF. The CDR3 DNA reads TGTGCCAGCAGTTACTCAGGGGAGTTGAACACTGAAGCTTTCTTT.

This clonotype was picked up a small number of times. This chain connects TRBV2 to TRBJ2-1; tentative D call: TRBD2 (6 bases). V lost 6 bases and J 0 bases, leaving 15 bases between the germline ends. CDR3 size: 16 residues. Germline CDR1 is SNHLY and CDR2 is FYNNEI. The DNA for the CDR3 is TGTGCCAGCAGACCGGGACTCAGTTACTCCTACAATGAGCAGTTCTTC. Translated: CASRPGLSYSYNEQFF.

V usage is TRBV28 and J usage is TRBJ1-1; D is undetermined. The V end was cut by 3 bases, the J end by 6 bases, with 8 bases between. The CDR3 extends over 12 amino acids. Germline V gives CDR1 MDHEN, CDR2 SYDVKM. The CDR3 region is CASSFWGSEAFF. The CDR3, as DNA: TGTGCCAGCAGTTTTTGGGGTTCTGAAGCTTTCTTT.

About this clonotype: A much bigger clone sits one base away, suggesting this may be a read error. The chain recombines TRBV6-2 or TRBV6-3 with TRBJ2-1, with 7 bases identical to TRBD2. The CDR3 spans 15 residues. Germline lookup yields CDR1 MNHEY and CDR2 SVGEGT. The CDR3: CATRDRDYTYKEQFF. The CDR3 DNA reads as TGTGCTACCCGAGACCGGGACTACACATACAAAGAGCAGTTCTTC.

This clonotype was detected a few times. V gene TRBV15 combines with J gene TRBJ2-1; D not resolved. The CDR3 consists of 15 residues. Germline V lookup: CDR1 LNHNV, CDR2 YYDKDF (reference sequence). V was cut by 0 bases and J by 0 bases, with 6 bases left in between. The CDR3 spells CATSRELSSYNEQFF. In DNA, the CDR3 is TGTGCCACCAGCAGAGAACTGAGCTCCTACAATGAGCAGTTCTTC.

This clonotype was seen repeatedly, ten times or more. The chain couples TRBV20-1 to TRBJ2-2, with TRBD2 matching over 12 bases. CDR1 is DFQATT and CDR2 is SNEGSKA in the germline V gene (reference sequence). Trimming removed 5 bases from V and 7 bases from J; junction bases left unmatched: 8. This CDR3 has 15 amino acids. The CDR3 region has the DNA TGCAGTGCTCCACCTAGCGGGAGGGCCTACGGGGAGCTGTTTTTT. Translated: CSAPPSGRAYGELFF.

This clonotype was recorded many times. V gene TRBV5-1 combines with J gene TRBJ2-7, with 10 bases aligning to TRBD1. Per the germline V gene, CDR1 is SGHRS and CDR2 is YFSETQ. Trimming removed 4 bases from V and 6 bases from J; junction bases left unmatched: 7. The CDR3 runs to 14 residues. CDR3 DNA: TGCGCCAGCAGCATAGCCGGGACAGGGGCCGAGCAGTACTTC. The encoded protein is CASSIAGTGAEQYF. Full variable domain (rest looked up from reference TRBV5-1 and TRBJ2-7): KAGVTQTPRYLIKTRGQQVTLSCSPISGHRSVSWYQQTPGQGLQFLFEYFSETQRNKGNFPGRFSGRQFSNSRSEMNVSTLELGDSALYLCASSIAGTGAEQYFGPGTRLTVT.

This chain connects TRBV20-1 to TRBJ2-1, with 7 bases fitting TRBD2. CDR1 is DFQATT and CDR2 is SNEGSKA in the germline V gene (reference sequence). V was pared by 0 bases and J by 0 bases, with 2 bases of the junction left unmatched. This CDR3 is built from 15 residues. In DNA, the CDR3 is TGCAGTGCTAGAGAACTAGCGCGCTCCTACAATGAGCAGTTCTTC. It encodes CSARELARSYNEQFF.